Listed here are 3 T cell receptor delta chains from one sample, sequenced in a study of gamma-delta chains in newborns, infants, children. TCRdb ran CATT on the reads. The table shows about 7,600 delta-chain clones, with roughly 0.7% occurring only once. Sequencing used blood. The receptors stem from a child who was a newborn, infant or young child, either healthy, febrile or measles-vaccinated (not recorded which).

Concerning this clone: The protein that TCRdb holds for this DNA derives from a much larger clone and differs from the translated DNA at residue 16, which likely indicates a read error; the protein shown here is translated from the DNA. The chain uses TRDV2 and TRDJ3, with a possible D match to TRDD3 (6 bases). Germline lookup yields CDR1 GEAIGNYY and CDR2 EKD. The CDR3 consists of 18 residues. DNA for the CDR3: TGTGCCTGTGACACCGTTCTGGGGAGCTCCTGGGACACCCGACAGGTGTTTTTC. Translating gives CACDTVLGSSWDTRQVFF.

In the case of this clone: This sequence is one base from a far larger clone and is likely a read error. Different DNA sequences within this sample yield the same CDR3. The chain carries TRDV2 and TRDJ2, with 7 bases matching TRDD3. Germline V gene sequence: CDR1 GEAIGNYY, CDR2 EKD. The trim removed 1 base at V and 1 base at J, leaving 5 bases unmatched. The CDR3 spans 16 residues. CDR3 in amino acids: CACDTLGDILTAQLFF. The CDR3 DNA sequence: TGTGCCTGTGACACACTAGGGGATATTTTGACAGCACAACTCTTCTTT.

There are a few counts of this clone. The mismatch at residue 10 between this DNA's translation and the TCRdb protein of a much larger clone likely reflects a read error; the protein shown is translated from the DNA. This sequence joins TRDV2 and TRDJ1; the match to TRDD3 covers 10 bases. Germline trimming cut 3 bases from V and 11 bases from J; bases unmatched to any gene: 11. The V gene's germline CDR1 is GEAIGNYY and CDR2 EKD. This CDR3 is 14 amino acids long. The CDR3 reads CACDYWGIGGQLIF. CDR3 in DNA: TGTGCCTGTGACTACTGGGGGATTGGGGGTCAGCTCATCTTT.